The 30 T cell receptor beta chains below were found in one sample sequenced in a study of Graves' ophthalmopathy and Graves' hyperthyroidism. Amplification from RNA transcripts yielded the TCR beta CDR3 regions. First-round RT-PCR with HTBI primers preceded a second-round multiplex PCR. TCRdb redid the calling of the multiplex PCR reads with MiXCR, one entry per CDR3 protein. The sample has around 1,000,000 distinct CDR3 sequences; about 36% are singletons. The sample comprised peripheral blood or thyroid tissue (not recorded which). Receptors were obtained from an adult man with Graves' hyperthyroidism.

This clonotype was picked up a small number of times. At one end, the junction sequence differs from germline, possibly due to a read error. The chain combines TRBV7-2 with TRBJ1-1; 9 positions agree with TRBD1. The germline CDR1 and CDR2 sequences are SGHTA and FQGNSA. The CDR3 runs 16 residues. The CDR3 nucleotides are TGCGCCAGCAGCCAAGATGCGACAGGGGGGTTCGGCGGAGCTTTCTTT. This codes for CASSQDATGGFGGAFF.

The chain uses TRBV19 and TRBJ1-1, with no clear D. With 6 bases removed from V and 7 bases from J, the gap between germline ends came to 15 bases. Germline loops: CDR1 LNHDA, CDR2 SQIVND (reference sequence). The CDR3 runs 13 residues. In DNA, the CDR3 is TGTGCCAGTAGGCAGGACGACCTTCTTGAAGCTTTCTTT. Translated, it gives CASRQDDLLEAFF.

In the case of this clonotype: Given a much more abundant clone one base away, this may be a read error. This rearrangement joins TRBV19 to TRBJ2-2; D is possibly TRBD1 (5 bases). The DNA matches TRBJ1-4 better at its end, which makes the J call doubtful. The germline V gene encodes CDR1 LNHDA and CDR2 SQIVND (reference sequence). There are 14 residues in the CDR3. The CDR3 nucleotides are TGTGCCAGTGGGAAGCCTGGGGGAGGAGAAAAACTGTTTTTT. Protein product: CASGKPGGGEKLFF.

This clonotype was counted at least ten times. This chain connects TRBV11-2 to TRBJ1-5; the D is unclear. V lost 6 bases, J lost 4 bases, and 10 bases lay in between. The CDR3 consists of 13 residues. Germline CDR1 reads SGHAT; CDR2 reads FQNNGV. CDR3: CASSSTANQPQHF. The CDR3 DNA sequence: TGTGCCAGCAGTTCCACTGCGAATCAGCCCCAGCATTTT.

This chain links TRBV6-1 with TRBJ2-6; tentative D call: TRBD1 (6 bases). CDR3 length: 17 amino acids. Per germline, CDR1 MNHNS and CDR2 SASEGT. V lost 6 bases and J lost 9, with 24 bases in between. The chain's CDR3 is CASRENRPGHLFNVLTF. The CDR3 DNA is TGTGCCAGCAGAGAAAACCGTCCGGGACACCTCTTCAACGTCCTGACTTTC.

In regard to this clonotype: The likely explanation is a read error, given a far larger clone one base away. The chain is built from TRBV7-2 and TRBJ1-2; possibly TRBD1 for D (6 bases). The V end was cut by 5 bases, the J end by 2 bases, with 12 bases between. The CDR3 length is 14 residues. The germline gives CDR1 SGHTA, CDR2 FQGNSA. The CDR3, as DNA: TGTGCCAGCAGCCAAGGACAGAGAAACTATGGCTACACCTTC. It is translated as CASSQGQRNYGYTF.

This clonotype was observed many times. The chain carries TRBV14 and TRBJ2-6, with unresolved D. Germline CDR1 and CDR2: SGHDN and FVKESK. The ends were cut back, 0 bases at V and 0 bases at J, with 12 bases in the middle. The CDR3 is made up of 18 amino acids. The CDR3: CASSQDLQFGSGANVLTF. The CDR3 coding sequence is TGTGCCAGCAGCCAAGATCTGCAGTTTGGCTCTGGGGCCAACGTCCTGACTTTC.

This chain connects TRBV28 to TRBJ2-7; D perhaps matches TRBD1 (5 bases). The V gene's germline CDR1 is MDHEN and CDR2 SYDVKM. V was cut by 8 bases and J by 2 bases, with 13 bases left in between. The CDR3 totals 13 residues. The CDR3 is CASRTTVAYEQYF. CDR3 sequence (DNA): TGTGCCAGCCGGACGACAGTTGCCTACGAGCAGTACTTC.

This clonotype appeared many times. DNA of the CDR3: TGCAGCGTTCTATCGGGACGCTGGGGAGCGAACACTGAAGCTTTCTTT. This encodes CSVLSGRWGANTEAFF. V gene TRBV29-1 combines with J gene TRBJ1-1; D might be TRBD1 (5 bases). Germline V gene data show CDR1 as SQVTM and CDR2 as ANQGSEA. The CDR3 covers 16 residues. The V and J ends lost 5 bases and 1 base respectively, with 20 bases between them. Filled out from reference TRBV29-1 and TRBJ1-1, the complete variable domain reads SAVISQKPSRDICQRGTSLTIQCQVDSQVTMMFWYRQQPGQSLTLIATANQGSEATYESGFVIDKFPISRPNLTFSTLTVSNMSPEDSSIYLCSVLSGRWGANTEAFFGQGTRLTVV.

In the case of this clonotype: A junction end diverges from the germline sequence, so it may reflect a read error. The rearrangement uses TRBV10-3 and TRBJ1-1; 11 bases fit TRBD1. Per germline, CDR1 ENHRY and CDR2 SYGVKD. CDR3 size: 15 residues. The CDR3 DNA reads TGTGCCAGCAGTCGCACCGGGACAGGGGGCACTGAAGCTTTCTTT. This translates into CASSRTGTGGTEAFF.

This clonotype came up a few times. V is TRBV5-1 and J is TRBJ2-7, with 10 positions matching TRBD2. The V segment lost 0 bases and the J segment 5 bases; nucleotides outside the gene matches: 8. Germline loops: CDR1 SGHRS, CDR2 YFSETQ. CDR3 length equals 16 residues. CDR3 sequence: CASSLVIAGGQNEQYF. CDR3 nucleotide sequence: TGCGCCAGCAGCTTGGTTATAGCGGGAGGACAGAACGAGCAGTACTTC. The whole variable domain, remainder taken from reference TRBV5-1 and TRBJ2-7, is KAGVTQTPRYLIKTRGQQVTLSCSPISGHRSVSWYQQTPGQGLQFLFEYFSETQRNKGNFPGRFSGRQFSNSRSEMNVSTLELGDSALYLCASSLVIAGGQNEQYFGPGTRLTVT.

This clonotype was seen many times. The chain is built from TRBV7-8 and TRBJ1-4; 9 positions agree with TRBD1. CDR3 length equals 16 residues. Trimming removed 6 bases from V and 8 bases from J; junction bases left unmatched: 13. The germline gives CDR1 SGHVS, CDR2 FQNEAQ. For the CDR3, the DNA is TGTGCCAGCAGGCGCACAGAACAGGGGGCGCGCGAAAAACTGTTTTTT. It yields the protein CASRRTEQGAREKLFF.

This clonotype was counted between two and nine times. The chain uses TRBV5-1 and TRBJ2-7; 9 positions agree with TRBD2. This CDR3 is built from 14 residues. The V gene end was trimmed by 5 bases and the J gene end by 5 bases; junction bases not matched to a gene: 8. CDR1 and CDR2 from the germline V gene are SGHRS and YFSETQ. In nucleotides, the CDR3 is TGCGCCAGCAGGGCTAGCGGGAAGGACGACGAGCAGTACTTC. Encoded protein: CASRASGKDDEQYF.

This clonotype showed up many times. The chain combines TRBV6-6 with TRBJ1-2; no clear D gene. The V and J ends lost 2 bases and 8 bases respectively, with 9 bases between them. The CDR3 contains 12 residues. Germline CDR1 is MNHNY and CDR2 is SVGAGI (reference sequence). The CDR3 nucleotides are TGTGCCAGCAGTTACAATCCCAGCGGCTACACCTTC. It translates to CASSYNPSGYTF.

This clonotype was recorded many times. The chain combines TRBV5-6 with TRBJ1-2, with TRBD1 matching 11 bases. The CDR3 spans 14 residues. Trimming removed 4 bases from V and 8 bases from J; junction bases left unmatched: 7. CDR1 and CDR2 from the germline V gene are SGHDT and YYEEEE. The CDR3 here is CASSTGQGARGYTF. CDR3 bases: TGTGCCAGCAGCACCGGACAGGGGGCGCGGGGCTACACCTTC.

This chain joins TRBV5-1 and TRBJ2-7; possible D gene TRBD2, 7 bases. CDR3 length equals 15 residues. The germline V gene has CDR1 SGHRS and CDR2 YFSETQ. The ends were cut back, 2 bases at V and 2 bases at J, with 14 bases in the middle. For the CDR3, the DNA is TGCGCCAGCAGCTTCGCGGGGGCCCTAACCTACGAGCAGTACTTC. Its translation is CASSFAGALTYEQYF. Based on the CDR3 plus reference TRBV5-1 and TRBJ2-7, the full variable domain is KAGVTQTPRYLIKTRGQQVTLSCSPISGHRSVSWYQQTPGQGLQFLFEYFSETQRNKGNFPGRFSGRQFSNSRSEMNVSTLELGDSALYLCASSFAGALTYEQYFGPGTRLTVT.

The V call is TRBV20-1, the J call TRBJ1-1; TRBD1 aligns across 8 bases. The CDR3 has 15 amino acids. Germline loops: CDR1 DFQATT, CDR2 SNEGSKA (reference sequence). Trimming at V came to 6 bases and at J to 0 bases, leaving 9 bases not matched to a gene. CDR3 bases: TGCAGTGCCAGACAGGGGCGGAAAATGAACACTGAAGCTTTCTTT. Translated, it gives CSARQGRKMNTEAFF.

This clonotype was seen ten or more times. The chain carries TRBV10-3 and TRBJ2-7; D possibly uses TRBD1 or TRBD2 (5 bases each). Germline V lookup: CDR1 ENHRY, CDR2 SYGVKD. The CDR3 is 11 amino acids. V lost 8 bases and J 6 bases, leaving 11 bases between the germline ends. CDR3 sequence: CAIGDLSEQYF. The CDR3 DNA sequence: TGTGCCATCGGGGACCTCAGCGAGCAGTACTTC.

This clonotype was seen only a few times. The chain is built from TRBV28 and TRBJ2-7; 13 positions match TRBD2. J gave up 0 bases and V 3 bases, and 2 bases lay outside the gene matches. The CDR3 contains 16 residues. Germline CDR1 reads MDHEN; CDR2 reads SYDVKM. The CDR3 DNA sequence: TGTGCCAGCAGTTTGACTAGCGGGAGGAGCTCCTACGAGCAGTACTTC. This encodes CASSLTSGRSSYEQYF.

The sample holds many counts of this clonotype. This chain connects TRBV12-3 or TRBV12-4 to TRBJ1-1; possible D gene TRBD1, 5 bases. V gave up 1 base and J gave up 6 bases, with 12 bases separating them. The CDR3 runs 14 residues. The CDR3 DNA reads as TGTGCCAGCAGTTTAGAGAGGGGACGCGCTGAAGCTTTCTTT. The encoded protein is CASSLERGRAEAFF.

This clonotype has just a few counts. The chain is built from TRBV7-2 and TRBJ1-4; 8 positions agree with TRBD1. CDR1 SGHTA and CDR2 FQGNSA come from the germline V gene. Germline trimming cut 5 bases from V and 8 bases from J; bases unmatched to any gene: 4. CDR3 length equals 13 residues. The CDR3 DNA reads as TGTGCCAGCAGCAACCGACAGGGGGAAAAACTGTTTTTT. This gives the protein CASSNRQGEKLFF.

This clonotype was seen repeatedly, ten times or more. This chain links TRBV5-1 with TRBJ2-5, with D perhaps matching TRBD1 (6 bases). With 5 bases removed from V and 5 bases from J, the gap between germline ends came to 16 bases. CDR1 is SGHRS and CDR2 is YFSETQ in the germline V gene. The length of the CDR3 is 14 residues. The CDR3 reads CASRRSGVGETQYF. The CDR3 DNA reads TGCGCCAGCAGAAGATCAGGGGTTGGCGAGACCCAGTACTTC. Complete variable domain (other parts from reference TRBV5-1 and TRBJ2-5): KAGVTQTPRYLIKTRGQQVTLSCSPISGHRSVSWYQQTPGQGLQFLFEYFSETQRNKGNFPGRFSGRQFSNSRSEMNVSTLELGDSALYLCASRRSGVGETQYFGPGTRLLVL.

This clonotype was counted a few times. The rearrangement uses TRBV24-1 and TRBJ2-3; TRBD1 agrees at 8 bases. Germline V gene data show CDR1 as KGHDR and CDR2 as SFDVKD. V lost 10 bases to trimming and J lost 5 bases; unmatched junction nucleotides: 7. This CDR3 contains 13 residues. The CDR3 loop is CATRPTGGDTQYF. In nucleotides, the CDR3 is TGTGCCACGAGACCTACAGGGGGAGATACGCAGTATTTT.

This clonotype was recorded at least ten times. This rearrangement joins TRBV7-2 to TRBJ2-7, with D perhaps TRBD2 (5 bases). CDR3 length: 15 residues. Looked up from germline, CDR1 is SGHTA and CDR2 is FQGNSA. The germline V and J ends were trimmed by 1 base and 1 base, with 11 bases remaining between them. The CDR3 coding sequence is TGTGCCAGCAGCTTAGGGCGAGGCGGGTCCTACGAGCAGTACTTC. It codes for CASSLGRGGSYEQYF. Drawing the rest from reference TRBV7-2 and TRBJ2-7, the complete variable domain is GAGVSQSPSNKVTEKGKDVELRCDPISGHTALYWYRQSLGQGLEFLIYFQGNSAPDKSGLPSDRFSAERTGGSVSTLTIQRTQQEDSAVYLCASSLGRGGSYEQYFGPGTRLTVT.

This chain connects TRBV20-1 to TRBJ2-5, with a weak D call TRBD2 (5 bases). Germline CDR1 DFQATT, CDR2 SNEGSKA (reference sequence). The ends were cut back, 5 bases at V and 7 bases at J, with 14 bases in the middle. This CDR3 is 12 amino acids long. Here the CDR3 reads CSAADRGTTQYF. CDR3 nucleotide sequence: TGCAGTGCTGCGGACCGGGGAACGACCCAGTACTTC.

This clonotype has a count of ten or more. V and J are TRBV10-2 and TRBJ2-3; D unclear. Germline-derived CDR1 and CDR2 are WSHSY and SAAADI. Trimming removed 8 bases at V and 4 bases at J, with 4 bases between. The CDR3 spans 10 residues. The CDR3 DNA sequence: TGCGCCAGCGGTGCAGATACGCAGTATTTT. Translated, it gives CASGADTQYF.

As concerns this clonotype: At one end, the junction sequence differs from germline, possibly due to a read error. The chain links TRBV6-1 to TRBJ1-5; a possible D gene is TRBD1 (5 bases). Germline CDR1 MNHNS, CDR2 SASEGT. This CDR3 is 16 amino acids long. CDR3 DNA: TGTGCCAGCAGCTCATTTCCCAGGGAGGGCAATCAGCCCCGGCATTTT. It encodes CASSSFPREGNQPRHF.

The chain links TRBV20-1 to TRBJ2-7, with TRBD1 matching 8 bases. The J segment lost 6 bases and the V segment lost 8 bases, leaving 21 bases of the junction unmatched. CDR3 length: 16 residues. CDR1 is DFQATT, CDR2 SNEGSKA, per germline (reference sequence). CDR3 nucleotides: TGCAGTACCAAAGGCGGTCGGGGCAGGGGGCAGGGCGAGCAGTACTTC. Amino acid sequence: CSTKGGRGRGQGEQYF.

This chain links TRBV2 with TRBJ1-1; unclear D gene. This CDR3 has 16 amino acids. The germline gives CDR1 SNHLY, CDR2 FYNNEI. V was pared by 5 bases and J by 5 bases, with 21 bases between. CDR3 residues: CASSLGLLGYVTEAFF. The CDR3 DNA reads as TGTGCCAGCAGTTTAGGATTGTTGGGGTACGTTACTGAAGCTTTCTTT.

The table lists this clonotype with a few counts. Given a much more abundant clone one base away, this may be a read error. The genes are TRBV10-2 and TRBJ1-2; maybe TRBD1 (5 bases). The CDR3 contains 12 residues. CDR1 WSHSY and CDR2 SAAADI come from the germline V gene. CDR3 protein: CAGSYTGRGYTF. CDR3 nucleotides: TGTGCCGGCAGTTACACGGGGCGCGGCTACACCTTC.